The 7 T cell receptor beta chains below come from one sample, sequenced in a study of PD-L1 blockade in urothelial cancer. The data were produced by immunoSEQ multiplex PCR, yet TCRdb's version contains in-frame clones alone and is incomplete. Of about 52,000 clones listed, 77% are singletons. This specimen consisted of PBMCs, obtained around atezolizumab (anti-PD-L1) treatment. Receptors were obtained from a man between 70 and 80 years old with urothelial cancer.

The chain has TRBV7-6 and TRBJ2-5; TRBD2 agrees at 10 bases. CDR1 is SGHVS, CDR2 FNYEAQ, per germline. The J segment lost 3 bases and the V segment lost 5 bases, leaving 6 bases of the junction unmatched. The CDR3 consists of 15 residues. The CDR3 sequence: CASSRRGTSEETQYF. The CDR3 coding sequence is TGTGCCAGCAGCCGAAGGGGGACTAGCGAAGAGACCCAGTACTTC. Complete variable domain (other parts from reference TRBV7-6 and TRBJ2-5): GAGVSQSPRYKVTKRGQDVALRCDPISGHVSLYWYRQALGQGPEFLTYFNYEAQQDKSGLPNDRFSAERPEGSISTLTIQRTEQRDSAMYRCASSRRGTSEETQYFGPGTRLLVL.

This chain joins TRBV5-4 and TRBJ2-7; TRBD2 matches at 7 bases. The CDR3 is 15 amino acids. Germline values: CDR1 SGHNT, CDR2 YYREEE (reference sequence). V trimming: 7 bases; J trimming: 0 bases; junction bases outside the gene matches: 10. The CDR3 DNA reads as TGTGCCAGCCATGAGGGAGGGAGAGCCTCCTACGAGCAGTACTTC. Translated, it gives CASHEGGRASYEQYF. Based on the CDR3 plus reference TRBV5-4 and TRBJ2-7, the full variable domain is ETGVTQSPTHLIKTRGQQVTLRCSSQSGHNTVSWYQQALGQGPQFIFQYYREEENGRGNFPPRFSGLQFPNYSSELNVNALELDDSALYLCASHEGGRASYEQYFGPGTRLTVT.

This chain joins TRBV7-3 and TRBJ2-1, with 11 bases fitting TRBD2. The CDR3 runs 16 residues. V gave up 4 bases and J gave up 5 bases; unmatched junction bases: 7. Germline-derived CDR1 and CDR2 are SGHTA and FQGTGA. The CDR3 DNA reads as TGTGCCAGCAGCTCCCTGACTAGCGGGACCAACAATGAGCAGTTCTTC. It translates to CASSSLTSGTNNEQFF.

The CDR3 loop is CASSPPGTGYNEQFF. The CDR3 DNA reads as TGTGCCAGCAGCCCTCCCGGGACTGGCTACAATGAGCAGTTCTTC. This chain links TRBV7-2 with TRBJ2-1; a weak D match, TRBD2 (6 bases). V was trimmed by 5 bases and J by 3 bases, leaving 14 bases between them. CDR3 length: 15 amino acids. Germline CDR1 and CDR2: SGHTA and FQGNSA.

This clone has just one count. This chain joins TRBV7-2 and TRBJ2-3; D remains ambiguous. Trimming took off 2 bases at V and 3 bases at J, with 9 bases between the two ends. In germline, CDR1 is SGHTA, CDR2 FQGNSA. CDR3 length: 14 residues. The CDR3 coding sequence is TGTGCCAGCAGCTTAATATGGGCGACAGATACGCAGTATTTT. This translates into CASSLIWATDTQYF. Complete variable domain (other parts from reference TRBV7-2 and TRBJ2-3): GAGVSQSPSNKVTEKGKDVELRCDPISGHTALYWYRQSLGQGLEFLIYFQGNSAPDKSGLPSDRFSAERTGGSVSTLTIQRTQQEDSAVYLCASSLIWATDTQYFGPGTRLTVL.

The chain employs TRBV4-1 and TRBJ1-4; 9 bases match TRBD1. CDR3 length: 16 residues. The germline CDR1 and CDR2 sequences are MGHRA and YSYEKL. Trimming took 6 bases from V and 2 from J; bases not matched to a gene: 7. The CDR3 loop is CASSRQGGETNEKLFF. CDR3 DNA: TGCGCCAGCAGTCGACAGGGGGGCGAGACTAATGAAAAACTGTTTTTT.

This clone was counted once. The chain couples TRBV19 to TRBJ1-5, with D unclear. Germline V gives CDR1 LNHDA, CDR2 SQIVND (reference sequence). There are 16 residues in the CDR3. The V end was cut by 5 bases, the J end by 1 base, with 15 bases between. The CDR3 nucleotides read TGTGCCAGTAGTTCCTCCGGAGGGTTGAGCAATCAGCCCCAGCATTTT. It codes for CASSSSGGLSNQPQHF.